These 9 T cell receptor beta chains share one sample of origin, sequenced in a study of blood T cell repertoires in COVID-19. Sequencing was performed with immunoSEQ multiplex PCR; in TCRdb, only in-frame clones are kept and a portion is missing. The sample contains about 250,000 clones, nearly 90% of which appear only once. The sequenced sample consisted of peripheral blood. The receptors were gathered from a man between 18 and 35 years old with active or convalescent COVID-19.

Here the CDR3 reads CASSSGQVSGELFF. DNA of the CDR3: TGTGCCAGCAGCTCTGGACAGGTTTCGGGGGAGCTGTTTTTT. The V call is TRBV5-4, the J call TRBJ2-2; 7 bases line up with TRBD1. Germline loops: CDR1 SGHNT, CDR2 YYREEE (reference sequence). This CDR3 is built from 14 residues. V gave up 3 bases and J gave up 8 bases; unmatched junction bases: 7.

The chain recombines TRBV3-1 (or the pseudogene TRBV3-2) with TRBJ1-1; tentatively, D is TRBD1 (5 bases). Germline V gene data show CDR1 as LGHDT and CDR2 as YNNKEL (reference sequence). V lost 1 base to trimming and J lost 0 bases, with 6 bases between them. There are 14 residues in the CDR3. The DNA of the CDR3 is TGTGCCAGCAGCCAAGGGGGCTTGAACACTGAAGCTTTCTTT. It encodes CASSQGGLNTEAFF.

The chain uses TRBV14 and TRBJ2-2, with a possible D match to TRBD2 (5 bases). CDR1 and CDR2 (germline): SGHDN, FVKESK. The CDR3 loop spans 13 amino acids. Between the trimmed V and J ends, which lost 6 bases and 8 bases, there was a span of 13 bases. CDR3 loop: CASSLLSGGELFF. The DNA for the CDR3 is TGTGCCAGCAGTCTACTGTCGGGGGGGGAGCTGTTTTTT.

The chain recombines TRBV5-4 with TRBJ2-1; 8 bases fit TRBD2. CDR1 SGHNT and CDR2 YYREEE come from the germline V gene (reference sequence). This CDR3 spans 14 amino acids. Trimming removed 4 bases from V and 7 bases from J; junction bases left unmatched: 7. The CDR3 protein is CASSQRAGANEQFF. The CDR3 nucleotides are TGTGCCAGCAGCCAGAGAGCGGGAGCTAATGAGCAGTTCTTC.

The chain combines TRBV6-2 or TRBV6-3 with TRBJ2-7; a weak D match, TRBD2 (5 bases). From germline, CDR1 is MNHEY and CDR2 SVGEGT. The V and J ends lost 4 bases and 5 bases respectively, with 15 bases between them. There are 14 residues in the CDR3. CDR3 protein: CASSFTPLADEQYF. Written as DNA, the CDR3 is TGTGCCAGCAGTTTTACCCCCCTAGCTGACGAGCAGTACTTC.

V usage is TRBV5-6 and J usage is TRBJ2-5; weak D call: TRBD1 (6 bases). The V gene lost 0 bases and the J gene lost 5 bases, with 8 bases spanning the gap. This CDR3 spans 13 amino acids. The germline V gene encodes CDR1 SGHDT and CDR2 YYEEEE. CDR3 region: CASSLDRVETQYF. The CDR3 region has the DNA TGTGCCAGCAGCTTGGACAGGGTGGAGACCCAGTACTTC.

V usage is TRBV7-9 and J usage is TRBJ1-1, with 7 bases fitting TRBD1. CDR1 SEHNR and CDR2 FQNEAQ come from the germline V gene (reference sequence). This CDR3 is 16 amino acids long. V dropped 5 bases and J dropped 4; count of bases not matched to a gene: 13. The CDR3 here is CASSQRGPSGGTEAFF. CDR3 DNA: TGTGCCAGCAGCCAAAGGGGTCCCTCAGGGGGCACTGAAGCTTTCTTT.

The chain links TRBV6-5 to TRBJ2-7; D call uncertain. Germline V gives CDR1 MNHEY, CDR2 SVGAGI. V lost 2 bases to trimming and J lost 2 bases, with 7 bases between them. The CDR3 extends over 13 amino acids. CDR3 in DNA: TGTGCCAGCAGTTACGCAGGTACCTACGAGCAGTACTTC. This codes for CASSYAGTYEQYF.

The chain carries TRBV12-2 and TRBJ2-3; the table's D gene call, TRBD2, was not cross checked with the DNA. TRBV12-2 is annotated as a pseudogene. The CDR3 totals 16 residues. CDR3 DNA: TGTGCAAGTCGCTCCCGTTTAGCGGGGGCCACAGATACGCAGTATTTT. Translation: CASRSRLAGATDTQYF.